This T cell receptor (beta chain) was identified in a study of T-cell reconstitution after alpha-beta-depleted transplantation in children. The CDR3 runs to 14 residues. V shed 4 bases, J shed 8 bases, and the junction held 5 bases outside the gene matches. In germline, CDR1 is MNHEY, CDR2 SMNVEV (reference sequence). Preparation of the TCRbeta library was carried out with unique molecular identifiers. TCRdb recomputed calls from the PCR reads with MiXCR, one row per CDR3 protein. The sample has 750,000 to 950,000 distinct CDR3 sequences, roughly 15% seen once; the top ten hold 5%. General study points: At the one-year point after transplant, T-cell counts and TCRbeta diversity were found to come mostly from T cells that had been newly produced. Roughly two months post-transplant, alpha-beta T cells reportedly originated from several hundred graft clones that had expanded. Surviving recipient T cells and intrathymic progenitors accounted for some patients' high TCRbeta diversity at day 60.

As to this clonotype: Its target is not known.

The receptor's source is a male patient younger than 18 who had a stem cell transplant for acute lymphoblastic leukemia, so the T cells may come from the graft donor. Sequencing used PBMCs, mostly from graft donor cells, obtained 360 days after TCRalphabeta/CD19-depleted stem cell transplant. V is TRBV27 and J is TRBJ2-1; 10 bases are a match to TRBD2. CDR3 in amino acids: CASSSLAGLHEQFF. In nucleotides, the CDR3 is TGTGCCAGCAGTTCACTAGCGGGACTACATGAGCAGTTCTTC.